These 16 T cell receptor beta chains came from one sample sequenced in a study of OX40 agonist ivuxolimab in advanced cancers. Produced via immunoSEQ multiplex PCR; TCRdb's table is partial and in-frame only. The sample records about 58,000 clones, 75% to 90% being singletons. The specimen comprised CD4+ or CD8+ T cells sorted from blood, sampled in a trial of the OX40 agonist ivuxolimab. The receptors were gathered from an adult with an advanced solid tumor such as melanoma, head and neck, liver or kidney cancer.

This chain joins TRBV5-1 and TRBJ2-7; 10 nucleotides line up with TRBD1. CDR1 SGHRS and CDR2 YFSETQ come from the germline V gene. This CDR3 has 16 residues. The V segment lost 4 bases and the J segment 0 bases; nucleotides outside the gene matches: 7. The CDR3 DNA sequence: TGCGCCAGCAGCAGGGAGGGACAGGGGAGCTCCTACGAGCAGTACTTC. Translated: CASSREGQGSSYEQYF.

This rearrangement joins TRBV2 to TRBJ2-5; the match to TRBD2 covers 9 bases. The trim removed 5 bases at V and 5 bases at J, leaving 18 bases unmatched. There are 18 residues in the CDR3. CDR1 SNHLY and CDR2 FYNNEI come from the germline V gene. In DNA, the CDR3 is TGTGCCAGCAGTCCCCCAGGCGGGGGGGCTTCGGGCGGGGAGACCCAGTACTTC. Its protein is CASSPPGGGASGGETQYF. The whole variable domain, filled in from reference TRBV2 and TRBJ2-5, reads EPEVTQTPSHQVTQMGQEVILRCVPISNHLYFYWYRQILGQKVEFLVSFYNNEISEKSEIFDDQFSVERPDGSNFTLKIRSTKLEDSAMYFCASSPPGGGASGGETQYFGPGTRLLVL.

CDR3 region: CASSLIGEINTGELFF. The CDR3 DNA follows: TGCGCCAGCAGCTTGATCGGGGAAATAAACACCGGGGAGCTGTTTTTT. The chain carries TRBV5-1 and TRBJ2-2; D is possibly TRBD2 (5 bases). The CDR3 is 16 residues long. Germline assignment: CDR1 SGHRS and CDR2 YFSETQ. Trimming took off 1 base at V and 2 bases at J, with 12 bases between the two ends.

The V gene is TRBV7-8, the J gene TRBJ1-1; no firm D call. V was shortened by 3 bases and J by 10 bases, with 18 bases between the two germline ends. The CDR3 has 14 amino acids. The germline gives CDR1 SGHVS, CDR2 FQNEAQ. The DNA for the CDR3 is TGTGCCAGCAGCTTGGTCAGGAACCTTTGGGGAGCTTTCTTT. This sequence encodes CASSLVRNLWGAFF.

The chain couples TRBV7-2 to TRBJ1-6, with no clear D. The CDR3 runs 12 residues. Trimming took off 5 bases at V and 18 bases at J, with 17 bases between the two ends. Germline CDR1 is SGHTA and CDR2 is FQGNSA. The CDR3 region is CASSAHSLLPHF. The CDR3 bases are TGTGCCAGCAGCGCGCACTCGCTCCTCCCCCACTTT.

The chain is built from TRBV29-1 and TRBJ2-7; TRBD1 or TRBD2 may be the D gene (6 bases each). CDR3 length: 13 amino acids. Per germline, CDR1 SQVTM and CDR2 ANQGSEA. V gave up 6 bases and J gave up 0 bases, with 12 bases separating them. CDR3 bases: TGCAGCGTAAGACTAGGGGGCTCCTACGAGCAGTACTTC. This codes for CSVRLGGSYEQYF.

This chain connects TRBV5-1 to TRBJ2-2; unclear D gene. The CDR3 spans 13 residues. V lost 5 bases and J 4 bases, leaving 9 bases between the germline ends. Germline loops: CDR1 SGHRS, CDR2 YFSETQ. The CDR3 region is CASSAPATGELFF. Here the CDR3 DNA reads TGCGCCAGCAGTGCTCCCGCCACCGGGGAGCTGTTTTTT.

The CDR3 is CASSPQGTLYEQYF. The CDR3, as DNA: TGTGCCAGTAGTCCTCAGGGTACTCTCTACGAGCAGTACTTC. The rearrangement links TRBV19 to TRBJ2-7, with D tentatively TRBD1 (5 bases). The V and J ends lost 5 bases and 3 bases respectively, with 14 bases between them. Germline CDR1 LNHDA, CDR2 SQIVND (reference sequence). This CDR3 spans 14 amino acids.

The chain links TRBV7-6 to TRBJ2-7; 9 positions agree with TRBD1. Germline V gene lookup returns CDR1 SGHVS and CDR2 FNYEAQ. CDR3 length equals 14 residues. V lost 5 bases and J lost 5; bases outside the gene matches: 7. Written as DNA, the CDR3 is TGTGCCAGCAGCCTTACAGGGGGCAGGAACGAGCAGTACTTC. As protein: CASSLTGGRNEQYF.

The chain is built from TRBV28 and TRBJ2-3; 8 bases are shared with TRBD2. V lost 6 bases to trimming and J lost 14 bases; unmatched junction nucleotides: 16. The CDR3 has 14 residues. CDR1 is MDHEN and CDR2 is SYDVKM in the germline V gene. The CDR3: CASRARGGFDKTYF. The CDR3 bases are TGTGCCAGCAGGGCTCGGGGGGGGTTTGACAAGACGTATTTT.

The V gene is TRBV5-5, the J gene TRBJ1-3; no firm D call. This CDR3 is built from 15 residues. Germline CDR1 reads SGHKS; CDR2 reads YYEKEE (reference sequence). The V end was cut by 4 bases, the J end by 4 bases, with 15 bases between. As DNA, the CDR3 is TGTGCCAGCAGCCGACTTTTGTCCGCCGGAAACACCATATATTTT. Its protein is CASSRLLSAGNTIYF.

This clone appeared many times. This rearrangement joins TRBV11-3 to TRBJ2-7; D call uncertain. The V gene lost 3 bases and the J gene lost 2 bases, with 5 bases spanning the gap. Germline-derived CDR1 and CDR2 are SGHNT and YENEEA. This CDR3 comprises 12 residues. CDR3 in DNA: TGTGCCAGCAGCTTTTCGACCTACGAGCAGTACTTC. Its translation: CASSFSTYEQYF.

This chain links TRBV7-9 with TRBJ2-5; TRBD1 aligns across 7 bases. The CDR3 runs 13 residues. V gave up 3 bases and J gave up 12 bases; unmatched junction bases: 10. Germline V lookup: CDR1 SEHNR, CDR2 FQNEAQ (reference sequence). This CDR3 reads CASSFGQEELKYF. CDR3 in DNA: TGTGCCAGCAGCTTTGGACAGGAGGAACTAAAGTACTTC.

V and J are TRBV2 and TRBJ2-1; 8 positions match TRBD2. Germline V gene data show CDR1 as SNHLY and CDR2 as FYNNEI. The CDR3 extends over 13 amino acids. With V trimmed by 0 bases and J by 9 bases, 1 base remained unmatched. The CDR3 spells CASSEASGGEQFF. As DNA, the CDR3 is TGTGCCAGCAGTGAAGCGAGCGGGGGTGAGCAGTTCTTC.

V gene TRBV2 combines with J gene TRBJ2-1; D is ambiguous. Trimming left V 4 bases short and J 0 bases short, with 7 bases between. The CDR3 is 14 residues long. Germline CDR1 and CDR2: SNHLY and FYNNEI. The CDR3 spells CASSGGSSYNEQFF. The CDR3 DNA reads as TGTGCCAGCAGTGGAGGTAGCTCCTACAATGAGCAGTTCTTC. The full variable domain, its missing parts supplied by reference TRBV2 and TRBJ2-1, is EPEVTQTPSHQVTQMGQEVILRCVPISNHLYFYWYRQILGQKVEFLVSFYNNEISEKSEIFDDQFSVERPDGSNFTLKIRSTKLEDSAMYFCASSGGSSYNEQFFGPGTRLTVL.

The gene calls are TRBV28 and TRBJ1-4, with 10 bases identical to TRBD1. After removal of 2 bases from V and 10 bases from J, the junction contained 13 bases not matched to a gene. The germline CDR1 and CDR2 sequences are MDHEN and SYDVKM. CDR3 length equals 17 residues. The CDR3 reads CASSLPGQGTTGGKLFF. The CDR3 coding sequence is TGTGCCAGCAGTTTACCGGGACAGGGGACAACCGGGGGAAAACTGTTTTTT. Variable domain in full (rest from reference TRBV28 and TRBJ1-4): DVKVTQSSRYLVKRTGEKVFLECVQDMDHENMFWYRQDPGLGLRLIYFSYDVKMKEKGDIPEGYSVSREKKERFSLILESASTNQTSMYLCASSLPGQGTTGGKLFFGSGTQLSVL.